This TCR beta chain was identified during a study of HIV-infected patients and healthy controls. Reverse transcription used 450 to 650 ng RNA and constant-region primers for alpha and beta. Each of the alpha and beta chains got its own library through chain-specific third strand synthesis with indices. Each molecule carried a 12-nucleotide identifier made of two joined random hexamers added before amplification. A single record per CDR3 protein comes from TCRdb applying MiXCR to the 5' RACE reads. The sample yields about 11,000 distinct CDR3 sequences, less than 6.5% seen once. This clonotype is medium-sized (0.01 to 0.1%) by share. Its antigen is currently unknown. Study-wide points: Diversity differences between study cohorts were not due to their slight age and sex differences. Apparent post-therapy Gini recovery among HIV-infected patients was not reproduced with size-matched repertoires.

The CDR3 has 14 residues. V was shortened by 8 bases and J by 0 bases, with 12 bases between the two germline ends. Germline-derived CDR1 and CDR2 are MRHNA and SNTAGT. No cell fractionation was done, so the repertoire covers all unsorted peripheral blood T cells. A roughly 2.5 ml peripheral blood sample was taken for RNA. This sequence originates from an adult in good health. This sequence joins TRBV6-4 and TRBJ2-3; no reliable D call. Sequencing was carried out using blood. The CDR3 DNA sequence: TGTGCCAGCTCCCAAGCGCCGAGCACAGATACGCAGTATTTT. Translating it yields CASSQAPSTDTQYF.